This TCR beta chain originates from a study of cytomegalovirus exposure and HLA in healthy donors. The PCR made use of 60 Vbeta and 13 Jbeta primers. Clones were sequenced by immunoSEQ multiplex PCR, and TCRdb holds only the in-frame ones, with some missing. This sample has fewer than 110,000 clones, with 75% to 90% found just once. Germline V gene sequence: CDR1 SGHRS, CDR2 YFSETQ. V lost 0 bases, J lost 0 bases, and 4 bases stayed unmatched. This CDR3 has 18 residues. The sequence derives from a man aged 25 to 40 in good health and CMV-seronegative. The V gene is TRBV5-1, the J gene TRBJ2-6; 9 bases line up with TRBD2. The specimen was PBMCs. The CDR3: CASSLALAGSSGANVLTF. Here the CDR3 DNA reads TGCGCCAGCAGCTTGGCCCTAGCGGGGAGCTCTGGGGCCAACGTCCTGACTTTC. Complete variable domain (other parts from reference TRBV5-1 and TRBJ2-6): KAGVTQTPRYLIKTRGQQVTLSCSPISGHRSVSWYQQTPGQGLQFLFEYFSETQRNKGNFPGRFSGRQFSNSRSEMNVSTLELGDSALYLCASSLALAGSSGANVLTFGAGSRLTVL.